Described below is a single TCR beta chain sequence and its context. Only in-frame clones appear in the TCRdb table, and some are missing; sequencing was by immunoSEQ multiplex PCR. This sample has 95,000 to 100,000 clones, with about 89% found just once. This entry belongs to a study of control samples from healthy donors and cancer patients. V was trimmed by 1 base and J by 5 bases, leaving 17 bases between them. The CDR3 is made up of 17 amino acids. Germline CDR1 reads SGHVS; CDR2 reads FNYEAQ. The receptor was isolated from a man aged 25 to 40 in good health. Specimen: blood. The V and J genes are TRBV7-6 and TRBJ1-4; weak D call: TRBD1 (6 bases). Written as DNA, the CDR3 is TGTGCCAGCAGCTTAGGGACATCCGGGACATACAATGAAAAACTGTTTTTT. Its protein product is CASSLGTSGTYNEKLFF.